The 16 T cell receptor beta chains below were found in one sample sequenced in a study of spatial heterogeneity in lung cancer. Time point of the sample: sample taken at primary tumor resection. Points from the study as a whole: Tumoral mutation counts were tracked by counts of expanded intratumoral alpha and beta TCRs.

These receptors' targets are unknown. TCRdb independently ran MiXCR on the 5' RACE reads; one entry per CDR3 protein. The sample shows roughly 17,000 distinct CDR3 sequences, 6.2% of them seen only once. The input for sequencing was lung tumor tissue, taken at surgery. The receptors here all came from a male donor with early-stage non-small cell lung cancer.

About this clonotype itself: This beta chain was picked up by a library intended for alpha chains and is off target, so its count carries little meaning. The DNA of the CDR3 is TGTGCCAGCAGCCAAGATTACAGGGGCACAGATACGCAGTATTTT. Translation: CASSQDYRGTDTQYF. This chain links TRBV4-2 with TRBJ2-3, with D possibly being TRBD1 (6 bases). V was pared by 0 bases and J by 1 base, with 8 bases between. The germline CDR1 and CDR2 sequences are LGHNA and YNFKEQ. There are 15 residues in the CDR3.

This clonotype was picked up many times. This beta chain slipped into a library made for alpha chains as a stray read, so its size is not meaningful. The V and J genes are TRBV10-3 and TRBJ2-2, with 7 positions matching TRBD2. V trimming: 4 bases; J trimming: 1 base; junction bases outside the gene matches: 9. CDR1 ENHRY and CDR2 SYGVKD come from the germline V gene. CDR3 length: 17 amino acids. The CDR3 DNA sequence: TGTGCCATCAGTGCCCCGGGAGGCAGGGAGAACACCGGGGAGCTGTTTTTT. Translation: CAISAPGGRENTGELFF.

This clonotype was found many times. Because the library targeted alpha chains, this beta chain is an off-target read whose size means little. This chain joins TRBV6-1 and TRBJ2-7; a possible D gene is TRBD2 (6 bases). There are 12 residues in the CDR3. V lost 7 bases, J lost 7 bases, and 14 bases lay in between. The germline V gene has CDR1 MNHNS and CDR2 SASEGT. This CDR3 reads CASIRGTREQYF. The CDR3 region has the DNA TGTGCCAGCATCCGGGGGACGCGGGAGCAGTACTTC.

The table lists this clonotype with a few counts. For a library built for alpha chains, this beta chain is a stray read; little rests on its size. This sequence joins TRBV6-1 and TRBJ1-1, with TRBD1 as a possible D gene (5 bases). V dropped 6 bases and J dropped 3 bases, with 14 bases sitting between them. Germline CDR1 and CDR2: MNHNS and SASEGT. The CDR3 extends over 14 amino acids. Here the CDR3 DNA reads TGTGCCAGCAGGAACTACATGGGGGACACTGAAGCTTTCTTT. Its translation: CASRNYMGDTEAFF.

The table lists this clonotype with many counts. Being off target in a library aimed at alpha chains, this beta chain has a size of little meaning. The V call is TRBV5-6, the J call TRBJ2-7, with D possibly matching TRBD2 (6 bases). V gave up 4 bases and J gave up 0 bases, with 11 bases separating them. In germline, CDR1 is SGHDT, CDR2 YYEEEE. The CDR3 has 14 residues. CDR3 residues: CASSHGGSSYEQYF. The CDR3 region has the DNA TGTGCCAGCAGCCATGGGGGGTCCTCCTACGAGCAGTACTTC.

Ten or more counts support this clonotype. This beta chain is an off-target read within a library intended for alpha chains, so its frequency means little. V usage is TRBV5-4 and J usage is TRBJ2-3; D tentatively reads TRBD1 or TRBD2 (5 bases each). CDR1 and CDR2 (germline): SGHNT, YYREEE (reference sequence). The CDR3 length is 13 residues. The V end was cut by 5 bases, the J end by 3 bases, with 10 bases between. The CDR3 nucleotides read TGTGCCAGCAGGGGGTGGGGGACAGATACGCAGTATTTT. Its translation is CASRGWGTDTQYF.

Ten or more counts support this clonotype. Within a library made for alpha chains, this beta chain is off target, and its count is uninformative. The chain employs TRBV19 and TRBJ1-2; 7 nucleotides match TRBD1. The V gene's germline CDR1 is LNHDA and CDR2 SQIVND (reference sequence). Germline trimming cut 10 bases from V and 3 bases from J; bases unmatched to any gene: 5. The CDR3 extends over 12 amino acids. This CDR3 is CATTGAYYGYTF. In DNA, the CDR3 is TGTGCCACCACAGGGGCCTACTATGGCTACACCTTC.

By frequency in the sample, this clonotype is medium-sized. The library was designed around alpha chains, so this beta chain is a stray read whose abundance carries little weight. This chain uses TRBV20-1 with TRBJ2-5; possibly TRBD1 or TRBD2 for D (6 bases each). V lost 1 base, J lost 1 base, and 13 bases lay in between. The CDR3 is 15 amino acids. Per the germline V gene, CDR1 is DFQATT and CDR2 is SNEGSKA (reference sequence). In nucleotides, the CDR3 is TGCAGTGCTAGAGGCCTCCCGGGGGCCCAAGAGACCCAGTACTTC. This translates into CSARGLPGAQETQYF.

This clonotype was seen ten or more times. This beta chain slipped into a library made for alpha chains as a stray read, so its size is not meaningful. The chain links TRBV27 to TRBJ2-1; D not certain. The CDR3 has 14 amino acids. Germline CDR1 reads MNHEY; CDR2 reads SMNVEV (reference sequence). The V end was cut by 6 bases, the J end by 6 bases, with 15 bases between. CDR3 sequence reads: CASRVSGSFNEQFF. CDR3 coding DNA: TGTGCCAGCAGAGTCTCCGGAAGCTTCAATGAGCAGTTCTTC.

This clonotype was counted ten times or more. A library made for alpha chains picked up this beta chain off target, so its size means little. The V and J genes are TRBV7-2 and TRBJ2-7; TRBD2 matches at 8 bases. V gave up 5 bases and J gave up 3 bases; unmatched junction bases: 3. The germline V gene has CDR1 SGHTA and CDR2 FQGNSA. The CDR3 loop spans 13 amino acids. CDR3: CASSPGTSYEQYF. CDR3 DNA sequence: TGTGCCAGCAGCCCCGGGACTAGCTACGAGCAGTACTTC.

This clonotype appeared many times. Because this beta chain is a stray read in a library intended to capture alpha chains, its abundance should not be given much weight. CDR3 DNA sequence: TGTGCCAGCAGTGAAATGGGGGGACCCTACAATGAGCAGTTCTTC. Encoded protein: CASSEMGGPYNEQFF. The V call is TRBV2, the J call TRBJ2-1; D may be TRBD2 (6 bases). V was clipped by 2 bases and J by 2 bases, with 10 bases between them. CDR1 and CDR2 from the germline V gene are SNHLY and FYNNEI. The CDR3 is 15 residues long.

This clonotype appeared many times. Because this beta chain is a stray read in a library intended to capture alpha chains, its abundance should not be given much weight. The chain recombines TRBV6-2 or TRBV6-3 with TRBJ2-3; possible D gene TRBD2, 5 bases. Trimming cost V 9 bases and J 4 bases, with 17 bases left between them. The CDR3 consists of 14 residues. Germline CDR1 and CDR2: MNHEY and SVGEGT. CDR3 amino acids: CASNWEFRPDTQYF. The CDR3 DNA reads as TGTGCCAGTAATTGGGAGTTTCGTCCAGATACGCAGTATTTT.

This clonotype has ten or more counts. One end of the junction varies from germline; a read error may be responsible. This beta chain turned up in a library designed for alpha chains; as an off-target read, its abundance says little. The V and J genes are TRBV20-1 and TRBJ2-5; 7 nucleotides align to TRBD1. Germline V gene sequence: CDR1 DFQATT, CDR2 SNEGSKA (reference sequence). This CDR3 has 15 amino acids. DNA for the CDR3: TGCAGTGCTAGAGACCGGACAGGCACAAGAGAGTCCCAGTACTTC. This translates into CSARDRTGTRESQYF.

This clonotype was seen ten or more times. This beta chain was picked up by a library intended for alpha chains and is off target, so its count carries little meaning. The J gene is TRBJ2-3, the V gene TRBV5-1, with 11 bases lining up with TRBD1. In germline, CDR1 is SGHRS, CDR2 YFSETQ. V was clipped by 4 bases and J by 6 bases; unmatched bases: 10. This CDR3 is built from 16 residues. The chain's CDR3 is CASSPLKGQGGDTQYF. Written as DNA, the CDR3 is TGCGCCAGCAGCCCCTTAAAGGGACAGGGGGGCGATACGCAGTATTTT.

This clonotype was picked up many times. For a library built for alpha chains, this beta chain is a stray read; little rests on its size. The gene calls are TRBV12-3 or TRBV12-4 and TRBJ2-2; D is possibly TRBD2 (6 bases). V shed 5 bases and J shed 6 bases, with 16 bases lying between them. This CDR3 region has 15 residues. CDR3 nucleotide sequence: TGTGCCAGCAGTCCCCGCTCCAGGGAGGCCGGGGAGCTGTTTTTT. Encoded protein: CASSPRSREAGELFF.

Points on this clonotype: A library prepared for alpha chains yielded this beta chain as an off-target read; its size is of little meaning. The chain recombines TRBV20-1 with TRBJ2-3; TRBD1 might be the D (6 bases). The CDR3 covers 14 residues. CDR1 DFQATT and CDR2 SNEGSKA come from the germline V gene (reference sequence). Trimming took off 0 bases at V and 4 bases at J, with 11 bases between the two ends. This CDR3 is CSARDQGRADTQYF. CDR3 nucleotides: TGCAGTGCTAGAGATCAGGGGCGCGCAGATACGCAGTATTTT.